This TCR beta chain derives from a study of identical twins (dated by TCRdb to 2016 to 2018). Study-level background: To test whether fetal clonotypes persist, this study deep-sequenced TCR alpha and beta repertoires from monozygotic twins, from unrelated adults of various ages, and from cord blood. To rule out contamination, the twin experiments were replicated at different times with different library preparation protocols. What the authors observed across the whole study: Zero-insertion analyses could be partly confounded by invariant T cells such as MAIT and iNKT, though diverse VJ usage argued against such confounding for most clonotypes. Compared with coincidental sharing between unrelated individuals, out-of-frame TCR alpha sequences shared between twins had an excess of sequences with low generation probability. Because the same donors could not be followed over many years, conclusions were based on cross-sectional statistical analysis. In beta out-of-frame sequences, excess twin sharing was weaker, because having fewer shared sequences lowered the signal-to-noise ratio. Abundant cord blood beta clonotypes carried fewer insertions; young adult naive repertoires showed a weaker similar trend, while memory repertoires showed none. Out-of-frame TCR alpha sharing in monozygotic twins was systematically underestimated by recombination models, whereas sharing between unrelated individuals was in agreement with the recombination models.

Of note for this clonotype: Its specific antigen is unknown. It is likely a read error, because the conserved phenylalanine at the end of the CDR3 is missing.

Libraries were prepared through 5' RACE. For sequencing, an Illumina HiSeq 2000 was employed. A universal primer binding site was introduced by template switching, and a unique molecular identifier was present in the final cDNA, enabling accurate counting of TCR cDNA molecules. Specific primers in the conserved constant-segment region were used to synthesize first-strand cDNA for TCR alpha and beta chains. Each cDNA library was double barcoded, with a SMART-Mk sample barcode plus Illumina barcodes, to control for contamination. TruSeq adapter sequences along with Illumina sample barcodes were introduced in two successive PCR steps. The Illumina HiSeq platform was used with custom primers to sequence TCR alpha and beta cDNA libraries. Per the source publication's procedure: Raw reads were processed with MiGEC to extract unique molecular identifiers, and MiXCR was used to determine CDR3 positions. For each individual, recombination models were inferred using an EM algorithm with the repgenHMM and IGoR tools. The analysis of shared clonotypes was done with the tcR package in R, with sharing normalized by the product of cloneset sizes. To study raw recombination without the effects of thymic and clonal selection, out-of-frame nonproductive sequences were analyzed. TCRdb cleaned the public reads at Q25 with fastp, built clones with MiXCR and kept in-frame beta chains. Each entry merges the rows of one CDR3 protein and shows their most common DNA and genes. The V and J calls follow TCRdb's processing rather than the paper's. The sample data list fewer than 900,000 distinct CDR3 sequences, and about 20% of these were observed just once. The ten largest clonotypes hold 4% to 5.5% of the sample.

Via the germline V gene, CDR1 is SGHRS and CDR2 YFSETQ. V sheds 4 bases and J sheds 3 bases, leaving 17 bases between their ends. The CDR3 length equals 15 residues, ends included. The sequence is cut down to CDR3 DNA, 45 bases in frame from base 1. Every donor in the study was a healthy Caucasian. Three pairs of female monozygotic twins, all aged about 18 to 30 years, made up the twin cohort. Peripheral blood mononuclear cells were used as the source from which RNA for TCR libraries was isolated. The data were also submitted as part of a second study, on T cells expressing NK-cell markers. As noted in the second study: TCR beta-chain repertoires were profiled in sorted CD3+CD56+NKG2C+, CD3+CD56+NKG2C- and CD3+CD56-NKG2C+ T-cell subsets from several donors. Of the eight sequenced donors, seven were found to be HCMV-seropositive and one was found to be HCMV-seronegative. To restrict sorting to alphabetaTCR-expressing T cells, an anti-gammadeltaTCR antibody was added in several experiments. For 6 or 7 donors, the dominant CD3+CD56+NKG2C+ clonotypes were among the top 10 CD8+ clonotypes and accounted for about 1.0-7.5% of CD8+ T cells. Those dominant clonotypes were again the most abundant among CD3+CD56-NKG2C+ cells in several donors, at roughly 28.3-60.1%. Whether the expanded NKG2C-expressing T cell clones were specific for HCMV antigens was left unclear. All eight donors whose samples were sequenced were randomly selected healthy volunteers, three of them men and five women. HCMV-specific IgG was detected in serum with a commercial ELISA kit to determine HCMV serostatus. For several donors, bulk peripheral blood T-cell repertoires were also sequenced from unsorted PBMC. MIGEC handled demultiplexing of the reads and grouping by UMI, while MiTCR was used to assemble and quantify clonotypes. To exclude erroneous sequences, any TCR cDNA sequence not supported by at least two reads was discarded. The tcR package was used for downstream repertoire analysis, with clonotypes matched between fractions based on CDR3 nucleotide sequence plus V segment. VDJmatch was used to annotate antigen specificity against VDJdb, with one amino acid substitution in CDR3 allowed.

This TCR came from a young woman in good health. The chain is made from TRBV5-1 and TRBJ2-7; perhaps TRBD2 is the D gene, with 6 bases matching. Sequenced sample: PBMCs. The CDR3 reads as follows: CASSPGGLTFYEQYY. The nucleotide sequence is TGCGCCAGCAGCCCGGGTGGACTAACGTTCTACGAGCAGTACTAC.